The 13 T cell receptor beta chains presented below share a single source sample, sequenced in a study of technical replicates of blood from a few donors. Sequencing used immunoSEQ multiplex PCR; TCRdb keeps in-frame clones, though not all of them. The sample records around 79,000 clones, 94% being singletons. Sequencing input: T cells isolated from PBMCs. The source is a human donor in good health.

The gene calls are TRBV12-5 and TRBJ2-7, with D uncertain. The CDR3 is 12 amino acids. The V end lost 1 base, the J end lost 3 bases, and 4 bases lay between the germline ends. CDR1 and CDR2 from the germline V gene are LGHNT and FRNRAP. CDR3 nucleotide sequence: TGTGCTAGTGGTTTGGCACTCTACGAGCAGTACTTC. Its protein is CASGLALYEQYF. The full variable domain, in which reference TRBV12-5 and TRBJ2-7 provide the parts outside the CDR3, is DARVTQTPRHKVTEMGQEVTMRCQPILGHNTVFWYRQTMMQGLELLAYFRNRAPLDDSGMPKDRFSAEMPDATLATLKIQPSEPRDSAVYFCASGLALYEQYFGPGTRLTVT.

The chain employs TRBV19 and TRBJ1-5; D ambiguous. Per germline, CDR1 LNHDA and CDR2 SQIVND (reference sequence). V lost 4 bases and J 1 base, leaving 20 bases between the germline ends. There are 18 residues in the CDR3. CDR3 protein: CASSSSSSRELSNQPQHF. The CDR3 coding sequence is TGTGCCAGTAGTAGCTCCTCGAGCCGAGAATTGAGCAATCAGCCCCAGCATTTT.

The chain combines TRBV7-3 with TRBJ1-1; D is unresolved. The CDR3 totals 14 residues. The germline V gene has CDR1 SGHTA and CDR2 FQGTGA. With 5 bases removed from V and 1 base from J, the gap between germline ends came to 11 bases. The chain's CDR3 is CASSPGRENTEAFF. CDR3 in DNA: TGTGCCAGCAGCCCTGGACGGGAGAACACTGAAGCTTTCTTT.

The CDR3 loop is CASGEGNNQPQHF. The CDR3 DNA follows: TGTGCCAGCGGGGAGGGCAACAATCAGCCCCAGCATTTT. V is TRBV25-1 and J is TRBJ1-5; D not resolved. The CDR3 consists of 13 residues. The germline CDR1 and CDR2 sequences are MGHDK and SYGVNS. The germline V and J ends were trimmed by 8 bases and 3 bases, with 11 bases remaining between them.

This chain links TRBV6-5 with TRBJ2-1; 7 bases are a match to TRBD1. The trim removed 6 bases at V and 7 bases at J, leaving 0 bases unmatched. The CDR3 is 11 residues long. CDR1 and CDR2 (germline): MNHEY, SVGAGI. The CDR3 sequence: CASRDRNEQFF. In DNA, the CDR3 is TGTGCCAGCAGGGACAGGAATGAGCAGTTCTTC.

V gene TRBV30 combines with J gene TRBJ1-2, with a weak D call TRBD1 (6 bases). The germline V gene has CDR1 GTSNPN and CDR2 SVGIG (reference sequence). The CDR3 runs to 15 residues. V dropped 6 bases and J dropped 7 bases, with 24 bases sitting between them. CDR3 in amino acids: CACLGPYRDAGGYTF. The CDR3 DNA sequence: TGTGCCTGCTTAGGTCCTTACAGGGATGCGGGTGGCTACACCTTC. The entire variable domain, with the rest obtained from reference TRBV30 and TRBJ1-2, is as follows: SQTIHQWPATLVQPVGSPLSLECTVEGTSNPNLYWYRQAAGRGLQLLFYSVGIGQISSEVPQNLSASRPQDRQFILSSKKLLLSDSGFYLCACLGPYRDAGGYTFGSGTRLTVV.

CDR3 sequence reads: CASSLGTSWGYEQYF. The CDR3 DNA reads TGCGCCAGCAGCTTGGGGACTAGTTGGGGCTACGAGCAGTACTTC. The chain uses TRBV5-1 and TRBJ2-7, with TRBD2 matching over 7 bases. V was pared by 0 bases and J by 3 bases, with 6 bases of the junction left unmatched. The V gene's germline CDR1 is SGHRS and CDR2 YFSETQ. This CDR3 region has 15 residues. Full variable domain (rest looked up from reference TRBV5-1 and TRBJ2-7): KAGVTQTPRYLIKTRGQQVTLSCSPISGHRSVSWYQQTPGQGLQFLFEYFSETQRNKGNFPGRFSGRQFSNSRSEMNVSTLELGDSALYLCASSLGTSWGYEQYFGPGTRLTVT.

This chain links TRBV5-1 with TRBJ2-5; weak D call: TRBD2 (5 bases). With 0 bases removed from V and 4 bases from J, the gap between germline ends came to 10 bases. CDR1 SGHRS and CDR2 YFSETQ come from the germline V gene. The CDR3 has 14 residues. DNA for the CDR3: TGCGCCAGCAGCTTGGAAGGAGGTACAGAGACCCAGTACTTC. This gives the protein CASSLEGGTETQYF.

The chain recombines TRBV7-6 with TRBJ2-2; 8 bases fit TRBD2. This CDR3 has 13 residues. Germline V lookup: CDR1 SGHVS, CDR2 FNYEAQ. Trimming took 6 bases from V and 8 from J; bases not matched to a gene: 5. The CDR3 here is CASRILADGELFF. CDR3 DNA sequence: TGTGCCAGCAGGATACTAGCGGATGGGGAGCTGTTTTTT.

CDR3 DNA: TGTGCCAGCAGTCCCTTAGGGACAGGGTTCACTGAAGCTTTCTTT. This codes for CASSPLGTGFTEAFF. The V gene is TRBV28, the J gene TRBJ1-1; 9 bases align to TRBD1. In germline, CDR1 is MDHEN, CDR2 SYDVKM. The CDR3 is made up of 15 amino acids. V lost 5 bases, J lost 4 bases, and 8 bases stayed unmatched.

Points on this clone: The sample contains more than one DNA sequence encoding this CDR3. The chain couples TRBV18 to TRBJ1-1; D is unclear. There are 12 residues in the CDR3. V lost 6 bases and J lost 0, with 5 bases in between. Germline CDR1 is KGHSH and CDR2 is LQKENI. CDR3 protein: CASSAVNTEAFF. In DNA form, the CDR3 reads TGTGCCAGCTCGGCTGTGAACACTGAAGCTTTCTTT.

This chain joins TRBV9 and TRBJ2-1, with TRBD2 identical over 14 bases. The V and J ends lost 4 bases and 8 bases, in that order; junction bases with no gene match: 8. The CDR3 consists of 16 residues. Germline V CDR1 and CDR2: SGDLS, YYNGEE. As DNA, the CDR3 is TGTGCCAGCAGCCCGATGGGACTAGCGGGAGAATATGAGCAGTTCTTC. Translated: CASSPMGLAGEYEQFF.

The rearrangement links TRBV27 to TRBJ2-7; D may be TRBD2 (5 bases). V lost 7 bases and J lost 2, with 21 bases in between. The germline CDR1 and CDR2 sequences are MNHEY and SMNVEV (reference sequence). CDR3 length equals 16 residues. CDR3 nucleotide sequence: TGTGCCAGCAAGTCCGGCGAGGGTTTGGTGACCTACGAGCAGTACTTC. Translated, it gives CASKSGEGLVTYEQYF.